The entry below describes one TCR beta chain. With 7 bases clipped from V and 6 bases from J, the junction kept 3 bases outside the gene matches. Germline V gene sequence: CDR1 MGHDK, CDR2 SYGVNS. The CDR3 loop spans 13 amino acids. Template material for TCR beta VDJ and CDR3 profiling consisted of genomic DNA. Using its own MiXCR run on the reads, TCRdb lists one record per CDR3 protein. This repertoire shows around 150,000 distinct CDR3 sequences, under 55% found once; its top ten account for 2.5% to 3%. Patients chosen for sequencing had CD8+CD57+ cells that had expanded, as shown by flow cytometry. The sample comes from a study of CD8+CD57+ T cells in acquired aplastic anemia.

The receptor was isolated from a human donor with aplastic anemia. The chain combines TRBV25-1 with TRBJ1-6; 7 positions match TRBD1. Input material: sorted CD4+, CD8+, or CD8+CD57+ T cells (not recorded which) from PBMCs. The CDR3 DNA follows: TGTGCCAGCAATCGGGACAGTAATTCACCCCTCCACTTT. Translation: CASNRDSNSPLHF. The full variable domain, with the rest looked up from reference TRBV25-1 and TRBJ1-6, is EADIYQTPRYLVIGTGKKITLECSQTMGHDKMYWYQQDPGMELHLIHYSYGVNSTEKGDLSSESTVSRIRTEHFPLTLESARPSHTSQYLCASNRDSNSPLHFGNGTRLTVT.